This T cell receptor (beta chain) appears in the sequencing data of a study of T cell responses to AZD1222 COVID-19 vaccine. General study points: Dominant at 160-218 and 743-854, vaccine-associated CD4 TCRs also spanned spike. It was only 6 or 7 AZD1222 recipients who were seropositive at baseline. When two AZD1222 doses had been given, Spike-specific TCR breadth and depth rose.

The table came from immunoSEQ multiplex PCR; TCRdb's copy has only in-frame clones and leaves some out. This repertoire shows 110,000 to 150,000 clones, 90% to 95% found once; its top ten account for under 4.5%. Note on this clone: What it binds is not known.

The CDR3 loop spans 10 amino acids. The source is an adult in good health. The chain couples TRBV21-1 to TRBJ2-7. TRBV21-1 is given as a pseudogene. The specimen was peripheral blood, collected on day 0 of AZD1222 vaccination. The CDR3 here is CASSRPKQYF. As DNA, the CDR3 is TGTGCCAGCAGCAGACCCAAGCAGTACTTC.